One sample yielded the 11 T cell receptor beta chains listed below, sequenced in a study of T cell clusters in autoimmune cytopenias. TRB was amplified from approximately 230 ng of peripheral blood genomic DNA per sample. TRB was amplified by touch-down multiplex PCR, primer pools A and B combined. From its re-call of the multiplex PCR reads, TCRdb lists each CDR3 protein once, without DNA. Its listing shows 15,000 or so distinct CDR3 sequences. Source material: peripheral blood. Source of these receptors: a human donor with an autoimmune cytopenia or autoimmune hepatitis (not recorded which).

J is TRBJ2-7 and V is TRBV5-6; the TCRdb call, TRBD2, lacks DNA for checking. Germline V gene sequence: CDR1 SGHDT, CDR2 YYEEEE. CDR3 size: 14 residues. This CDR3 reads CASSTGTSGAEQYF.

CDR3 residues: CASSKTGRAQHF. The rearrangement links TRBV19 to TRBJ1-5. This CDR3 is built from 12 residues. CDR1 LNHDA and CDR2 SQIVND come from the germline V gene (reference sequence).

J is TRBJ2-1 and V is TRBV20-1; checking the TCRdb D call of TRBD2 is not possible without DNA. CDR3 length: 15 amino acids. Germline V lookup: CDR1 DFQATT, CDR2 SNEGSKA (reference sequence). The CDR3 sequence is CSAAEVAGGRNEQFF.

This sequence joins TRBV6-6 and TRBJ1-5; TCRdb gives TRBD1 as the D gene, but with no DNA this cannot be confirmed. CDR3 length: 15 amino acids. Germline lookup yields CDR1 MNHNY and CDR2 SVGAGI (reference sequence). The CDR3 is CASRSQGLSNQPQHF.

CDR3 in amino acids: CAWRGDRGRETQYF. The V call is TRBV30, the J call TRBJ2-5; without DNA, the TCRdb call of TRBD1 cannot be checked. The CDR3 totals 14 residues. Germline values: CDR1 GTSNPN, CDR2 SVGIG (reference sequence). Complete variable domain (other parts from reference TRBV30 and TRBJ2-5): SQTIHQWPATLVQPVGSPLSLECTVEGTSNPNLYWYRQAAGRGLQLLFYSVGIGQISSEVPQNLSASRPQDRQFILSSKKLLLSDSGFYLCAWRGDRGRETQYFGPGTRLLVL.

This clonotype is called medium-sized based on its frequency. The chain combines TRBV29-1 with TRBJ2-5; there is no DNA to check the TCRdb D call of TRBD1. The germline V gene encodes CDR1 SQVTM and CDR2 ANQGSEA. The CDR3 sequence is 13 residues long. CDR3: CSVSGRGGSAQYF.

The gene calls are TRBV6-6 and TRBJ2-1; the TRBD1 assignment by TCRdb is unverifiable without DNA. This CDR3 region has 14 residues. Germline CDR1 MNHNY, CDR2 SVGAGI (reference sequence). The CDR3 sequence: CASSYSQGAHEQFF.

This sequence joins TRBV5-5 and TRBJ2-2; TCRdb proposes TRBD2, but this gene call is untestable without DNA. CDR1 and CDR2 from the germline V gene are SGHKS and YYEKEE (reference sequence). The CDR3 covers 16 residues. The CDR3 sequence: CASSPEGIRRTGELFF.

The V call is TRBV6-6, the J call TRBJ1-4; TCRdb calls TRBD1, which cannot be checked without DNA. The CDR3 length is 14 residues. Germline V gene data show CDR1 as MNHNY and CDR2 as SVGAGI (reference sequence). CDR3: CASADSGSNEKLFF.

Considering frequency, this clonotype is medium-sized (0.01 to 0.1%). The chain couples TRBV5-6 to TRBJ2-2; the D gene TCRdb calls, TRBD2, cannot be checked with no DNA. The CDR3 runs 15 residues. Germline V CDR1 and CDR2: SGHDT, YYEEEE. CDR3 residues: CASSTTSRSAGELFF.

The chain recombines TRBV30 with TRBJ1-5; with no DNA, the TCRdb D assignment of TRBD1 cannot be verified. The CDR3 length is 18 residues. Germline CDR1 and CDR2: GTSNPN and SVGIG (reference sequence). The CDR3 spells CAWSVAGFNPYSNQPQHF.